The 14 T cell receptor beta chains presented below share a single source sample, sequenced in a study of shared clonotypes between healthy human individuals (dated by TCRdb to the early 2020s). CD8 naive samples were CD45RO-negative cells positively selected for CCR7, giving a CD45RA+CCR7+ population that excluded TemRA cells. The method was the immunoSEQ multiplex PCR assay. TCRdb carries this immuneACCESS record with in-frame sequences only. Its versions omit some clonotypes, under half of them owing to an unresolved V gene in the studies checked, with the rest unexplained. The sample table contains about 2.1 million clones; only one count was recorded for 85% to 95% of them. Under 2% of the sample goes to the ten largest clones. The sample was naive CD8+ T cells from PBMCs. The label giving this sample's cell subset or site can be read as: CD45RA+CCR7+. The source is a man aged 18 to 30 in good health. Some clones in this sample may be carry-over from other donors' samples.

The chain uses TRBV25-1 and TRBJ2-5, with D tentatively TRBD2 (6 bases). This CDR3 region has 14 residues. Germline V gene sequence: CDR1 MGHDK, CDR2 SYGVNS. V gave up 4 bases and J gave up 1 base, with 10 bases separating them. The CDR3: CASSVLTSQETQYF. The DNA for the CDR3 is TGTGCCAGCAGTGTCCTGACTAGCCAAGAGACCCAGTACTTC.

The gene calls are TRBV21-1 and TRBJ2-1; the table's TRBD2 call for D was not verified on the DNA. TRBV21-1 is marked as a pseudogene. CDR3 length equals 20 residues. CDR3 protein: CASSETPGWPHLLIYNEQFF. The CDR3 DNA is TGTGCCAGCAGCGAAACCCCCGGGTGGCCCCACCTACTGATATACAATGAGCAGTTCTTC.

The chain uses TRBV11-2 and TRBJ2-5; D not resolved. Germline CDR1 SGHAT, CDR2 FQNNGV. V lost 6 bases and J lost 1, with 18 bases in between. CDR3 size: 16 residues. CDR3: CASRSTNSASQETQYF. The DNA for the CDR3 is TGTGCCAGCAGAAGTACTAACAGCGCCTCCCAAGAGACCCAGTACTTC. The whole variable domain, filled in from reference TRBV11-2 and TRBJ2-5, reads EAGVAQSPRYKIIEKRQSVAFWCNPISGHATLYWYQQILGQGPKLLIQFQNNGVVDDSQLPKDRFSAERLKGVDSTLKIQPAKLEDSAVYLCASRSTNSASQETQYFGPGTRLLVL.

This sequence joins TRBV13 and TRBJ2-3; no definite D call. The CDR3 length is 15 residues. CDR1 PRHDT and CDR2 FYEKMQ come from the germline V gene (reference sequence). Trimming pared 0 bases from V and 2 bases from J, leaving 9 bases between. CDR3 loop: CASSLGPAATDTQYF. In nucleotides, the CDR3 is TGTGCCAGCAGCTTAGGCCCGGCAGCCACAGATACGCAGTATTTT.

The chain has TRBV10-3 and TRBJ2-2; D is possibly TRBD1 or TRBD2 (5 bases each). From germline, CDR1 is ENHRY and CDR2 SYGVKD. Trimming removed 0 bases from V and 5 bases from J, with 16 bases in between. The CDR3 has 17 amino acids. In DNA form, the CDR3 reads TGTGCCATCAGTGAGTCGACTCGGGCAGGGAGAACCGGGGAGCTGTTTTTT. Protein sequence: CAISESTRAGRTGELFF.

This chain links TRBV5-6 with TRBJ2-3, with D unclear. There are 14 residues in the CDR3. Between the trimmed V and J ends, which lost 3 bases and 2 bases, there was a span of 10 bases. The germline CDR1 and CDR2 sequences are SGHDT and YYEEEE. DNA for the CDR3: TGTGCCAGCAGCTCGGACGGATACACAGATACGCAGTATTTT. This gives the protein CASSSDGYTDTQYF.

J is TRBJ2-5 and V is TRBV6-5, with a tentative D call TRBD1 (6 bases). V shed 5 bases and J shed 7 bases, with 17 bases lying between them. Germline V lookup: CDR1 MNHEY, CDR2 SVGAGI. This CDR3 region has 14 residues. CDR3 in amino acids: CASSLSGTLGTQYF. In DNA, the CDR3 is TGTGCCAGCAGTCTATCCGGGACACTCGGGACCCAGTACTTC.

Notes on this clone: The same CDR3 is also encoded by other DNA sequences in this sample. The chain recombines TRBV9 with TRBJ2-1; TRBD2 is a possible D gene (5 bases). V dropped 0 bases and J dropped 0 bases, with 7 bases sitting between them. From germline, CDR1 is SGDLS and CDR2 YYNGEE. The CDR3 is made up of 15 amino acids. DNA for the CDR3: TGTGCCAGCAGCGTAGTGGGGAGCTCCTACAATGAGCAGTTCTTC. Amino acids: CASSVVGSSYNEQFF.

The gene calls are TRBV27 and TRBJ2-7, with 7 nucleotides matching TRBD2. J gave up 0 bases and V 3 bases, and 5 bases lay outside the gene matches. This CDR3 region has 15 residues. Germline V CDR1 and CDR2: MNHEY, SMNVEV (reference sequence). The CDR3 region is CASSFKSGNSYEQYF. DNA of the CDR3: TGTGCCAGCAGTTTCAAAAGCGGGAACTCCTACGAGCAGTACTTC.

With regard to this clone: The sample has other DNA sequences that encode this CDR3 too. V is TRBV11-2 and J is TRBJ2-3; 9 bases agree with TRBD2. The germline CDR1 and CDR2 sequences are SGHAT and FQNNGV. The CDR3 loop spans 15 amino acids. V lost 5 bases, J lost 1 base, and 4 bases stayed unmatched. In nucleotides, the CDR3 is TGTGCCAGCAGCCCAAGGACTAGCGGCACAGATACGCAGTATTTT. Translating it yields CASSPRTSGTDTQYF.

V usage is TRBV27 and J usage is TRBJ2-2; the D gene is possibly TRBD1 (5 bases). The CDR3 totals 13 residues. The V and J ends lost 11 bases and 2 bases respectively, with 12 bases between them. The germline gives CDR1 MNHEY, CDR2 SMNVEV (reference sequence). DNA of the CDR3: TGTGCCGCCAAGGGGATCAACACCGGGGAGCTGTTTTTT. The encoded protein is CAAKGINTGELFF.

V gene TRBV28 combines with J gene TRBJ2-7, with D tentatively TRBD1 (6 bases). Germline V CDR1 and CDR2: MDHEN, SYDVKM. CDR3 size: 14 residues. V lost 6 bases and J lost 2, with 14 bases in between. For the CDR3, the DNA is TGTGCCAGCAGCCCACAGGGTTTGCCCTACGAGCAGTACTTC. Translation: CASSPQGLPYEQYF.

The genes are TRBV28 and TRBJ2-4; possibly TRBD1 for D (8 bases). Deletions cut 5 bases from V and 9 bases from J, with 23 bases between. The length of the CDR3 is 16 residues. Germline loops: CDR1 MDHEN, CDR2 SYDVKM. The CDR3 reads CASSPPQDREGSIQYF. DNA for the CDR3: TGTGCCAGCAGTCCACCCCAGGACAGGGAGGGGAGCATTCAGTACTTC.

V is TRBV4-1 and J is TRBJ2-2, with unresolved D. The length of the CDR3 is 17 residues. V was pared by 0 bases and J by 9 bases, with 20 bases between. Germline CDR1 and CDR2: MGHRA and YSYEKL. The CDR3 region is CASSQDTTGPPVWELFF. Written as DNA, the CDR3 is TGCGCCAGCAGCCAAGACACGACGGGCCCCCCTGTTTGGGAGCTGTTTTTT.